The 21 T cell receptor beta chains listed next were all sequenced from one sample in a study of Graves' ophthalmopathy and Graves' hyperthyroidism. The authors amplified TCR beta CDR3 regions, and they did so from RNA transcripts for repertoire sequencing. The first round was an RT-PCR with HTBI primers, and the second round was a multiplex PCR. Each CDR3 protein is one row after TCRdb ran MiXCR on the multiplex PCR reads. The profile shows roughly 160,000 distinct CDR3 sequences, over 35% of them singletons. Sequencing was carried out using peripheral blood. The receptors were sampled from a woman between 35 and 50 years old with Graves' ophthalmopathy.

The chain employs TRBV27 and TRBJ1-1; D is perhaps TRBD1 (6 bases). Germline assignment: CDR1 MNHEY and CDR2 SMNVEV (reference sequence). The CDR3 consists of 15 residues. Trimming cost V 5 bases and J 4 bases, with 17 bases left between them. The CDR3: CASSPSGQGFTEAFF. CDR3 in DNA: TGTGCCAGCAGTCCATCCGGTCAGGGGTTCACTGAAGCTTTCTTT.

This chain joins TRBV20-1 and TRBJ1-5; TRBD1 matches 8 bases. Germline CDR1 is DFQATT and CDR2 is SNEGSKA (reference sequence). Trimming cost V 5 bases and J 4 bases; bases outside gene matches: 10. The CDR3 has 15 amino acids. The CDR3 is CSASPGTGRNQPQHF. The CDR3 region has the DNA TGCAGTGCTTCCCCTGGGACAGGCCGGAATCAGCCCCAGCATTTT.

The chain carries TRBV30 and TRBJ2-2; 13 bases are shared with TRBD2. The germline V gene has CDR1 GTSNPN and CDR2 SVGIG (reference sequence). The CDR3 consists of 15 residues. Trimming cost V 4 bases and J 3 bases; bases outside gene matches: 2. The DNA of the CDR3 is TGTGCCTGGACGGGACTAGCGGGATACACCGGGGAGCTGTTTTTT. Its protein is CAWTGLAGYTGELFF.

This clonotype is a singleton in its sample. CDR3 amino acids: CASSPTGKPFGGYTF. CDR3 coding DNA: TGTGCCAGCAGCCCGACAGGGAAACCTTTCGGTGGCTACACCTTC. This rearrangement joins TRBV14 to TRBJ1-2; 7 bases agree with TRBD1. The germline V gene encodes CDR1 SGHDN and CDR2 FVKESK. The CDR3 has 15 amino acids. The V and J ends lost 4 bases and 7 bases, in that order; junction bases with no gene match: 12.

This chain uses TRBV6-1 with TRBJ2-7, with TRBD2 identical over 7 bases. The CDR3 consists of 13 residues. J gave up 2 bases and V 8 bases, and 6 bases lay outside the gene matches. From germline, CDR1 is MNHNS and CDR2 SASEGT. This CDR3 reads CASGRGSTYEQYF. DNA for the CDR3: TGTGCCAGCGGTCGCGGGAGTACCTACGAGCAGTACTTC.

The chain is built from TRBV30 and TRBJ1-3; no firm D call. V lost 1 base and J 2 bases, leaving 9 bases between the germline ends. The CDR3 is 14 amino acids. The germline CDR1 and CDR2 sequences are GTSNPN and SVGIG (reference sequence). CDR3 region: CAWSDRTAGNTIYF. The CDR3 DNA follows: TGTGCCTGGAGTGATCGGACGGCTGGAAACACCATATATTTT.

This clonotype has more than one count but fewer than ten. This chain connects TRBV11-2 to TRBJ1-1; tentatively, D is TRBD1 (5 bases). The CDR3 spans 14 residues. The germline V gene has CDR1 SGHAT and CDR2 FQNNGV. V lost 6 bases to trimming and J lost 2 bases, with 13 bases between them. The CDR3 loop reads CASSPHRSNTEAFF. Here the CDR3 DNA reads TGTGCCAGCAGTCCGCACAGGAGCAACACTGAAGCTTTCTTT. Combining the CDR3 with reference TRBV11-2 and TRBJ1-1 gives the whole variable domain EAGVAQSPRYKIIEKRQSVAFWCNPISGHATLYWYQQILGQGPKLLIQFQNNGVVDDSQLPKDRFSAERLKGVDSTLKIQPAKLEDSAVYLCASSPHRSNTEAFFGQGTRLTVV.

The rearrangement joins TRBV20-1 to TRBJ2-5, with D maybe TRBD2 (5 bases). Between the trimmed V and J ends, which lost 3 bases and 1 base, there was a span of 12 bases. Germline V gene lookup returns CDR1 DFQATT and CDR2 SNEGSKA (reference sequence). This CDR3 comprises 14 residues. As DNA, the CDR3 is TGCAGTGCTAGCCCCCTCGCGGGCCAAGAGACCCAGTACTTC. This codes for CSASPLAGQETQYF.

There are many counts of this clonotype. The V and J genes are TRBV19 and TRBJ1-2, with unresolved D. The length of the CDR3 is 14 residues. V lost 5 bases, J lost 4 bases, and 14 bases lay in between. In germline, CDR1 is LNHDA, CDR2 SQIVND (reference sequence). The CDR3 DNA is TGTGCCAGTAGTCCCCCTACAGACCTCTATGGCTACACCTTC. This translates into CASSPPTDLYGYTF. Together with reference TRBV19 and TRBJ1-2, the CDR3 gives the full variable domain: DGGITQSPKYLFRKEGQNVTLSCEQNLNHDAMYWYRQDPGQGLRLIYYSQIVNDFQKGDIAEGYSVSREKKESFPLTVTSAQKNPTAFYLCASSPPTDLYGYTFGSGTRLTVV.

This clonotype was detected ten times or more. The chain uses TRBV4-1 and TRBJ1-6; no definite D call. CDR3 length: 15 amino acids. V was cut by 1 base and J by 7 bases, with 11 bases left in between. Germline CDR1 reads MGHRA; CDR2 reads YSYEKL. CDR3 amino acids: CASSQGAERNSPLHF. In DNA, the CDR3 is TGCGCCAGCAGCCAAGGCGCCGAGCGGAATTCACCCCTCCACTTT.

The table lists this clonotype with many counts. The rearrangement links TRBV14 to TRBJ2-7, with D perhaps TRBD2 (7 bases). In germline, CDR1 is SGHDN, CDR2 FVKESK. Deletions cut 1 base from V and 5 bases from J, with 9 bases between. CDR3 length equals 13 residues. CDR3 protein: CASSQGGGDEQYF. The CDR3, as DNA: TGTGCCAGCAGCCAAGGAGGGGGGGACGAGCAGTACTTC.

V usage is TRBV28 and J usage is TRBJ2-7; 7 positions match TRBD1. Germline CDR1 MDHEN, CDR2 SYDVKM. The V and J ends lost 7 bases and 2 bases, in that order; junction bases with no gene match: 11. The CDR3 is 15 amino acids. The CDR3 nucleotides read TGTGCCAGCAACGGAGACAGGGAATTTGCCTACGAGCAGTACTTC. Encoded protein: CASNGDREFAYEQYF.

This clonotype was counted ten times or more. The chain links TRBV7-2 to TRBJ2-5, with D possibly TRBD1 on 6 matching bases. V lost 1 base to trimming and J lost 0 bases, with 12 bases between them. From germline, CDR1 is SGHTA and CDR2 FQGNSA. The CDR3 loop spans 16 amino acids. The CDR3 bases are TGTGCCAGCAGCTTAGGGCCAGGGGAGAACCAAGAGACCCAGTACTTC. Translated, it gives CASSLGPGENQETQYF. Full variable domain (missing parts from reference TRBV7-2 and TRBJ2-5): GAGVSQSPSNKVTEKGKDVELRCDPISGHTALYWYRQSLGQGLEFLIYFQGNSAPDKSGLPSDRFSAERTGGSVSTLTIQRTQQEDSAVYLCASSLGPGENQETQYFGPGTRLLVL.

The rearrangement uses TRBV6-1 and TRBJ1-2, with 8 positions matching TRBD1. The V segment lost 6 bases and the J segment 3 bases; nucleotides outside the gene matches: 6. There are 14 residues in the CDR3. In germline, CDR1 is MNHNS, CDR2 SASEGT. CDR3 residues: CASSKQGVDYGYTF. CDR3 nucleotide sequence: TGTGCCAGCAGCAAACAGGGGGTAGACTATGGCTACACCTTC.

There are many counts of this clonotype. The chain joins TRBV28 to TRBJ1-1, with unresolved D. Germline CDR1 and CDR2: MDHEN and SYDVKM. The CDR3 runs to 15 residues. The germline V and J ends were trimmed by 3 bases and 0 bases, with 11 bases remaining between them. The CDR3 reads CASSLMRAVNTEAFF. The CDR3 nucleotides are TGTGCCAGCAGTTTGATGCGGGCAGTGAACACTGAAGCTTTCTTT.

This clonotype was counted ten times or more. V usage is TRBV30 and J usage is TRBJ1-1; the D is unclear. Trimming removed 3 bases at V and 2 bases at J, with 16 bases between. This CDR3 contains 15 residues. CDR1 GTSNPN and CDR2 SVGIG come from the germline V gene (reference sequence). The DNA of the CDR3 is TGTGCCTGGAGCCCAACCCATACGGGTAACACTGAAGCTTTCTTT. This translates into CAWSPTHTGNTEAFF.

This clonotype came up many times. The V call is TRBV5-1, the J call TRBJ2-5; maybe TRBD1 (5 bases). Germline CDR1 SGHRS, CDR2 YFSETQ. V was cut by 2 bases and J by 1 base, with 9 bases left in between. The CDR3 is 14 residues long. The CDR3 is CASSFTGPQETQYF. Here the CDR3 DNA reads TGCGCCAGCAGCTTTACAGGTCCCCAAGAGACCCAGTACTTC. Full variable domain (remainder filled in from reference TRBV5-1 and TRBJ2-5): KAGVTQTPRYLIKTRGQQVTLSCSPISGHRSVSWYQQTPGQGLQFLFEYFSETQRNKGNFPGRFSGRQFSNSRSEMNVSTLELGDSALYLCASSFTGPQETQYFGPGTRLLVL.

The chain joins TRBV10-3 to TRBJ1-2; 8 bases map to TRBD1. CDR1 and CDR2 (germline): ENHRY, SYGVKD. Losses at the gene ends were 5 bases for V and 7 bases for J; bases not matched to a gene: 9. The CDR3 has 14 amino acids. CDR3 sequence: CAISPTGELGGYTF. The CDR3 DNA reads as TGTGCCATCAGTCCGACAGGGGAGTTGGGTGGCTACACCTTC.

This clonotype occurred a few times. The rearrangement joins TRBV20-1 to TRBJ2-5; D possibly corresponds to TRBD1 (5 bases). The V and J ends lost 0 bases and 2 bases respectively, with 10 bases between them. Germline V CDR1 and CDR2: DFQATT, SNEGSKA (reference sequence). The CDR3 loop spans 14 amino acids. CDR3 sequence (DNA): TGCAGTGCTAGAGATCAAACAGGACAAGAGACCCAGTACTTC. As protein: CSARDQTGQETQYF.

This clonotype has at least ten counts. This chain uses TRBV5-1 with TRBJ2-7, with D maybe TRBD1 (6 bases). Trimming pared 0 bases from V and 5 bases from J, leaving 12 bases between. This CDR3 spans 14 amino acids. Germline V gene sequence: CDR1 SGHRS, CDR2 YFSETQ. The DNA of the CDR3 is TGCGCCAGCAGCTTGGCGGGACAACATAACGAGCAGTACTTC. This encodes CASSLAGQHNEQYF.

There are many counts of this clonotype. The chain employs TRBV6-1 and TRBJ1-1; 7 nucleotides align to TRBD1. V lost 3 bases to trimming and J lost 7 bases; unmatched junction nucleotides: 5. The V gene's germline CDR1 is MNHNS and CDR2 SASEGT. The CDR3 totals 13 residues. CDR3 sequence: CASSDTGTVEAFF. The CDR3 DNA reads TGTGCCAGCAGTGACACCGGGACAGTTGAAGCTTTCTTT.